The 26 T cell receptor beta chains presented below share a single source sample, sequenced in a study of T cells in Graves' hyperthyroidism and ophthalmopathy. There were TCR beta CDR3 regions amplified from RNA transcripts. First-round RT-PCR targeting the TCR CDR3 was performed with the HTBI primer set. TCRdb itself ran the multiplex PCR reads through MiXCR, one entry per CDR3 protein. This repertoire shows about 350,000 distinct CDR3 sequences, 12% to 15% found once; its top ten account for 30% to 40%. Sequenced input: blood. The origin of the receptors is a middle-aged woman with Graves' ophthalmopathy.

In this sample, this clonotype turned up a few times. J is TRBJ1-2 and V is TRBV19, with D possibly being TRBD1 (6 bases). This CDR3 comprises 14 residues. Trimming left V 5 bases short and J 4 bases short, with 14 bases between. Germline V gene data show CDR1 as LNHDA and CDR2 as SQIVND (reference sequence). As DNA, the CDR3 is TGTGCCAGTAGTTTGGGACAATTTACCTATGGCTACACCTTC. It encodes CASSLGQFTYGYTF.

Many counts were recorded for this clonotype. CDR3 coding DNA: TGTGCCAGCAGTTTCGACAGGGTGGCGCTCATGAACACCGGGGAGCTGTTTTTT. It yields the protein CASSFDRVALMNTGELFF. J is TRBJ2-2 and V is TRBV12-3 or TRBV12-4, with 7 nucleotides matching TRBD1. V gave up 3 bases and J gave up 1 base; unmatched junction bases: 11. The CDR3 loop spans 18 amino acids.

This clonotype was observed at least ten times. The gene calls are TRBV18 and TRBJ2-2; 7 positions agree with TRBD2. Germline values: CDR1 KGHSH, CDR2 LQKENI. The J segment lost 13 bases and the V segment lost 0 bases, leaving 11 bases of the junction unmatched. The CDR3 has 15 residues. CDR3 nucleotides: TGTGCCAGCTCACCACCAGCGGGACCGTCAACGGGGCTGTTTTTT. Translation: CASSPPAGPSTGLFF.

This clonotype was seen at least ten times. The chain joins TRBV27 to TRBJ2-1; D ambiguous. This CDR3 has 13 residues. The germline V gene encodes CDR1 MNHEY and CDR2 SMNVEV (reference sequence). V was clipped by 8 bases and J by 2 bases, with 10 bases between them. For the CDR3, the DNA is TGTGCCAGCTGCTTGAGCGCCTACAATGAGCAGTTCTTC. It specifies CASCLSAYNEQFF.

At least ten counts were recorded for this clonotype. The DNA of the CDR3 is TGTGCCTCGAAGCGGAGAGGGATCTACGAGCAGTACTTC. Amino acid sequence: CASKRRGIYEQYF. The chain links TRBV6-1 to TRBJ2-7, with a weak D call TRBD2 (5 bases). Germline V lookup: CDR1 MNHNS, CDR2 SASEGT. The CDR3 is 13 amino acids. Trimming removed 11 bases from V and 3 bases from J, with 17 bases in between.

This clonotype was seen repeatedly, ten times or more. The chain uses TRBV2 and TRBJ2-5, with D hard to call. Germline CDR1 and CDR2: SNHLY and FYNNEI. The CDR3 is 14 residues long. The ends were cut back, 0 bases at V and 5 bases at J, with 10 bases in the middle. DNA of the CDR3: TGTGCCAGCAGTGAAGCGAGCCTACCGGAGACCCAGTACTTC. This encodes CASSEASLPETQYF.

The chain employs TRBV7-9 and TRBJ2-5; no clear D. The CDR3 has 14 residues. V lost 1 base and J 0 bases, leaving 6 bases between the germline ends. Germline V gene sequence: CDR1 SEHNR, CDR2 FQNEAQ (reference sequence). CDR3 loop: CASSLEGYQETQYF. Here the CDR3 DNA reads TGTGCCAGCAGCTTAGAGGGCTACCAAGAGACCCAGTACTTC.

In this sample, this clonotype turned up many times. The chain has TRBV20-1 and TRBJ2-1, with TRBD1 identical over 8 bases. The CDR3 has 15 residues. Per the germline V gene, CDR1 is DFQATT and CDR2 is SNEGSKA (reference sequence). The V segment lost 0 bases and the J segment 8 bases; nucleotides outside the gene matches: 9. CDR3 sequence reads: CSARDGSGGIDEQFF. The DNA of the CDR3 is TGCAGTGCTAGAGATGGATCAGGGGGCATCGATGAGCAGTTCTTC.

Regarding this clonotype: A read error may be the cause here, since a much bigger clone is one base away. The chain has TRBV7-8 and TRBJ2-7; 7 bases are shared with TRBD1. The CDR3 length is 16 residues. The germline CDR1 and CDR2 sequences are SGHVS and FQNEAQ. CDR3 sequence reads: CANSPSGQFDAYEQYF. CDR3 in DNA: TGTGCCAACAGCCCGTCGGGACAGTTTGACGCCTACGAGCAGTACTTC.

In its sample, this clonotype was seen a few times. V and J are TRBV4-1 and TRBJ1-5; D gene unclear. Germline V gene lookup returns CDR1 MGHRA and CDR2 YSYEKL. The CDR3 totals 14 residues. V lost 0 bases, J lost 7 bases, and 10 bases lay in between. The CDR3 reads CASSQDRGWQPQHF. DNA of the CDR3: TGCGCCAGCAGCCAAGATCGAGGTTGGCAGCCCCAGCATTTT.

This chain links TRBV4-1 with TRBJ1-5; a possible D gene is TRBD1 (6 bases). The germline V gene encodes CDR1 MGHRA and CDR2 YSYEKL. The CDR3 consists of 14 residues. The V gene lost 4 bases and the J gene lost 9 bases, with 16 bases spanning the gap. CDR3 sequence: CASSPAQGEGPQHF. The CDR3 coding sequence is TGCGCCAGCAGCCCTGCACAGGGCGAGGGGCCCCAGCATTTT.

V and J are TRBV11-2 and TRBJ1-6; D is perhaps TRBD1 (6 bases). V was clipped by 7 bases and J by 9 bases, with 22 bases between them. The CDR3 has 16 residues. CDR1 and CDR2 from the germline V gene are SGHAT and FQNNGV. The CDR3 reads CASTVYRDTRGSPLHF. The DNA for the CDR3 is TGTGCCAGCACAGTGTACCGGGACACGAGGGGTTCACCCCTCCACTTT.

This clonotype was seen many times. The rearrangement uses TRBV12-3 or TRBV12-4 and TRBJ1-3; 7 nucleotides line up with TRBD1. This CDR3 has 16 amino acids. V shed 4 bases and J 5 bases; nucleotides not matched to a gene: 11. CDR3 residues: CASSSHVEQGRNTIYF. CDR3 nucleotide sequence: TGTGCCAGCAGTTCCCATGTCGAACAGGGGAGAAACACCATATATTTT.

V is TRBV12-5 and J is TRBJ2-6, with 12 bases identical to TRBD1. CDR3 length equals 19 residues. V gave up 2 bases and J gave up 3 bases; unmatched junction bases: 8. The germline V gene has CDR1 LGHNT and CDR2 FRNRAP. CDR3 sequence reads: CASGLRRDRGPLGANVLTF. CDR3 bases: TGTGCTAGTGGTTTGCGCCGGGACAGGGGGCCTCTTGGGGCCAACGTCCTGACTTTC.

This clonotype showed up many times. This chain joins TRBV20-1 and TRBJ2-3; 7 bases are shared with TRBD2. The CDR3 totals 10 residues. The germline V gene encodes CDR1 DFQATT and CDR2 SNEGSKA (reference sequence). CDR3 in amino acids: CSGEGDTQYF. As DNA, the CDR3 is TGCAGCGGGGAGGGGGATACGCAGTATTTT.

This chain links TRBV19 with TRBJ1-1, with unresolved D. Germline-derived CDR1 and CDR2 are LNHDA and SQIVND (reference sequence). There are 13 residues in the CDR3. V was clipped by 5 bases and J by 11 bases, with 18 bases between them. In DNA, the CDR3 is TGTGCCAGTAGTCGTGACGGCCGCTTGTTTGCTTTCTTT. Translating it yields CASSRDGRLFAFF.

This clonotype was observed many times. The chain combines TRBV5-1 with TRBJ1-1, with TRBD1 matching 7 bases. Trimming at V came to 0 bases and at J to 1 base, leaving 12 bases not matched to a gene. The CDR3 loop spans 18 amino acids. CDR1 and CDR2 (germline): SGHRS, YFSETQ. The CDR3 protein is CASSLGGTANQGNTEAFF. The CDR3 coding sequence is TGCGCCAGCAGCTTGGGGGGGACAGCCAACCAAGGGAACACTGAAGCTTTCTTT.

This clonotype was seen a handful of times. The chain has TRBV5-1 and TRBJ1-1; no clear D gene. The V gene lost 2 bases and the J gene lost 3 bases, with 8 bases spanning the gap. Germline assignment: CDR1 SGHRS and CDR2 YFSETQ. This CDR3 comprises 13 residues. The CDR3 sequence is CASSFTEDTEAFF. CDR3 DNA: TGCGCCAGCAGCTTTACCGAGGACACTGAAGCTTTCTTT.

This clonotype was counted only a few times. The CDR3, as DNA: TGTGCCAGCAGCGTTATTGGTCGATACTTCTTCCATGAAGGGGATGAGCAGTTCTTC. Protein product: CASSVIGRYFFHEGDEQFF. The chain combines TRBV9 with TRBJ2-1, with a tentative D call TRBD1 (5 bases). In germline, CDR1 is SGDLS, CDR2 YYNGEE. There are 19 residues in the CDR3. The V end was cut by 2 bases, the J end by 8 bases, with 29 bases between.

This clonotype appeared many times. The CDR3 bases are TGTGCCAGCAGTTCATCTTGGGGAGCAAGAGAGACCCAGTACTTC. Protein: CASSSSWGARETQYF. The chain joins TRBV12-3 or TRBV12-4 to TRBJ2-5, with a possible D match to TRBD2 (5 bases). V gave up 4 bases and J gave up 4 bases, with 16 bases separating them. The CDR3 length is 15 residues.

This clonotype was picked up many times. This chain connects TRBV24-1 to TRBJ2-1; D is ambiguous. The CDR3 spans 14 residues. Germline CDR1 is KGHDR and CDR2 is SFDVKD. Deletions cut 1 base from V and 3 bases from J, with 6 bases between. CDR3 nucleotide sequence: TGTGCCACCAGTGATTTTGGAGTCTACAATGAGCAGTTCTTC. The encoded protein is CATSDFGVYNEQFF.

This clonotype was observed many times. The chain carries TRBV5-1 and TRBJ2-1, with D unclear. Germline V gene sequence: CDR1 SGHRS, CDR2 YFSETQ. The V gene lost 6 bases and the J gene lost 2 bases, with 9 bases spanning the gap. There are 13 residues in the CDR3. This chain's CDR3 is CASNDPPYNEQFF. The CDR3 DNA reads TGCGCCAGCAACGACCCCCCCTACAATGAGCAGTTCTTC.

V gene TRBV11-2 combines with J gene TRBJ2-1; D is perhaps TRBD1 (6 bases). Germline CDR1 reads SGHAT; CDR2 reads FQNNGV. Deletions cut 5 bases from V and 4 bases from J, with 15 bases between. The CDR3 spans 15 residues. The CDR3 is CASSPLQGSYNEQFF. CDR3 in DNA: TGTGCCAGCAGCCCGCTACAGGGTTCATACAATGAGCAGTTCTTC.

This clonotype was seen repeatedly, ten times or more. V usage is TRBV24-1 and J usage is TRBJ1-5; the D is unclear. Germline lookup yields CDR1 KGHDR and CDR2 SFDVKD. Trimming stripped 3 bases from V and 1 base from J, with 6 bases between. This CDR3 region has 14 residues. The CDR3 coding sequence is TGTGCCACCAGTGATCGGCCGAGCAATCAGCCCCAGCATTTT. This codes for CATSDRPSNQPQHF.

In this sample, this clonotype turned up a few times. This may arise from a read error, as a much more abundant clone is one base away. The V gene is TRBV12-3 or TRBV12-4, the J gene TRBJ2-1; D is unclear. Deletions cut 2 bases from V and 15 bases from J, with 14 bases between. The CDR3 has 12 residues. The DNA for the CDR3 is TGTGCCAGCAGTTTATCCGGGCGTGGGCGGTTCTTC. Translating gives CASSLSGRGRFF.

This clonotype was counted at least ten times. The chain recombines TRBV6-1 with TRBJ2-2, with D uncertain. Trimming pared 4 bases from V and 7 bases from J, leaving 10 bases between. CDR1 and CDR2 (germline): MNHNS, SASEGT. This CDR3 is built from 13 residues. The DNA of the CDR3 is TGTGCCAGCAGTGCCCGAAGCATCGGGGAGCTGTTTTTT. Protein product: CASSARSIGELFF.